The 4 T cell receptor beta chains below all came from one sample that was sequenced in a study of T cells in Graves' hyperthyroidism and ophthalmopathy. The investigators amplified TCR beta CDR3 regions from RNA transcripts. The primer set for the first-round RT-PCR of the TCR CDR3 was HTBI. Each CDR3 protein gets one entry after TCRdb re-called the multiplex PCR reads with MiXCR. The data show hundreds of thousands of distinct CDR3 sequences, roughly a sixth seen once. Sequences were obtained from blood. The receptor source for this set is a woman aged 45 to 65 with Graves' hyperthyroidism that later progressed to Graves' ophthalmopathy.

This rearrangement joins TRBV5-6 to TRBJ1-1; D unresolved. The CDR3 is 14 amino acids. V dropped 1 base and J dropped 6 bases, with 13 bases sitting between them. The germline CDR1 and CDR2 sequences are SGHDT and YYEEEE. CDR3: CASSLSLGIAEAFF. The CDR3 bases are TGTGCCAGCAGCTTGTCTCTCGGGATCGCTGAAGCTTTCTTT.

The rearrangement uses TRBV6-2 or TRBV6-3 and TRBJ2-7, with D perhaps assigned TRBD1 or TRBD2 (6 bases each). CDR3 length: 16 amino acids. The germline V gene has CDR1 MNHEY and CDR2 SVGEGT. Trimming removed 6 bases from V and 2 bases from J, with 20 bases in between. This CDR3 is CASRPSGGQGPYEQYF. The CDR3 DNA reads as TGTGCCAGCAGACCCTCCGGAGGGCAGGGGCCCTACGAGCAGTACTTC.

As concerns this clonotype: Sequence at one end of the junction differs from germline and may be a read error. The chain couples TRBV30 to TRBJ1-5; D might be TRBD1 (6 bases). Germline values: CDR1 GTSNPN, CDR2 SVGIG (reference sequence). The CDR3 sequence is 13 residues long. The CDR3 DNA is TGTGCCCGGAGTGTTATACAGGGCCTGCCCCAGCATTTT. It yields the protein CARSVIQGLPQHF.

The chain links TRBV2 to TRBJ1-2; no definite D call. The germline V gene has CDR1 SNHLY and CDR2 FYNNEI. Between the trimmed V and J ends, which lost 5 bases and 7 bases, there was a span of 17 bases. The CDR3 runs to 14 residues. As DNA, the CDR3 is TGTGCCAGCAGTCCCACGGGGAATCGTCTTGGCTACACCTTC. It encodes CASSPTGNRLGYTF.